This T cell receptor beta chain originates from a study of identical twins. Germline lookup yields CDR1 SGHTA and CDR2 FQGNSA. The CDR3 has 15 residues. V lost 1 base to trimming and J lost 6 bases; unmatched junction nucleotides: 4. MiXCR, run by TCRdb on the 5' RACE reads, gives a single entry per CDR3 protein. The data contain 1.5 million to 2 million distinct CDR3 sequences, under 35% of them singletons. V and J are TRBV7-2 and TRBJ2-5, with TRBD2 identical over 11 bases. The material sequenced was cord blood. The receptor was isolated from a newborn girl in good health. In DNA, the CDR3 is TGTGCCAGCAGCTTAGTAGCGGGGGGGCGGCAGACCCAGTACTTC. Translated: CASSLVAGGRQTQYF. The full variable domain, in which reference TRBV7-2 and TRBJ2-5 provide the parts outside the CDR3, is GAGVSQSPSNKVTEKGKDVELRCDPISGHTALYWYRQSLGQGLEFLIYFQGNSAPDKSGLPSDRFSAERTGGSVSTLTIQRTQQEDSAVYLCASSLVAGGRQTQYFGPGTRLLVL.